This TCR beta chain was sequenced in a study of T cells in Graves' hyperthyroidism and ophthalmopathy. Study summary: At initial diagnosis, before any treatment had begun, peripheral blood was obtained.

Diagnosis rested on symptoms, serum thyroxine and TRAb, thyroid ultrasound, and orbital computed tomography. V was clipped by 3 bases and J by 5 bases, with 7 bases between them. Germline CDR1 and CDR2: KGHSH and LQKENI. CDR3 length equals 12 residues. Study conclusions and caveats: The majority of expanded thyroid clonotypes above 0.001 also appeared in blood. From stable hyperthyroidism, ophthalmopathy was separated by a 13 V-J model.

This clonotype was seen ten or more times. Antigen specificity is unknown. Using RNA transcripts as the source, TCR beta CDR3 regions were amplified. The TCR CDR3 was amplified in a first-round RT-PCR using the HTBI primer set. One entry per CDR3 protein results from TCRdb running MiXCR on the multiplex PCR reads. The table records around 490,000 distinct CDR3 sequences, just under 20% of them present only once. V and J are TRBV18 and TRBJ2-5; D remains unclear. This receptor was identified in a middle-aged man with Graves' ophthalmopathy. The sample comprised blood. The CDR3: CASSPSRETQYF. The CDR3 DNA is TGTGCCAGCTCACCCAGCAGGGAGACCCAGTACTTC.